Detailed here is one T cell receptor (beta chain). Produced via immunoSEQ multiplex PCR; TCRdb's table is partial and in-frame only. The table includes under 300,000 clones, 60% to 75% detected once. The data were obtained in a study of blood T cell repertoires in COVID-19. Study as a whole: COVID-19 samples, acute and convalescent, were from the United States, Italy and Spain. T cells, B-cell-depleted T cells, or PBMCs provided the cDNA or gDNA that served as material.

Germline-derived CDR1 and CDR2 are SEHNR and FQNEAQ (reference sequence). The CDR3 is 12 amino acids. Trimming took 8 bases from V and 5 from J, leaving 11 bases between them. The source of this sequence is a woman older than 75 with acute or convalescent COVID-19. The source material was peripheral blood. V and J are TRBV7-9 and TRBJ2-3; D is possibly TRBD2 (5 bases). The CDR3, as DNA: TGTGCCAGCGGCCGGGGTGGAGATACGCAGTATTTT. This gives the protein CASGRGGDTQYF.